This is a list of T cell receptor beta chains from one sample in a study of Ad26.COV2.S vaccination and SARS-CoV-2 variants. Produced via immunoSEQ multiplex PCR; TCRdb's table is partial and in-frame only. The sample records hundreds of thousands of clones, around 92% being singletons. Sequences were derived from peripheral blood, sampled in a trial of Ad26.COV2.S vaccine versus placebo. These receptors were taken from a person aged 18-60 years who received the Ad26.COV2.S COVID-19 vaccine or a placebo. Each CDR3 is given with its conserved first and last residue. Fields, in order: V gene, J gene, clone size, D gene, CDR3 DNA, CDR3 protein. A D gene is named only where the DNA matches it firmly. Some rows mark clone size as missing; the rest say once, few, many or name a class of expanded clone.

TRBV7-6	TRBJ2-1	.	TRBD1	TGTGCCAGCAGCTTAGCTGCAGGGGGCATTGAGCAGTTCTTC	CASSLAAGGIEQFF
TRBV7-9	TRBJ1-2	.	TRBD1	TGTGCCAGCAGCTTACCAAGAACAGGGGACTATGGCTACACCTTC	CASSLPRTGDYGYTF
TRBV14	TRBJ2-2	.	TRBD1	TGTGCCAGCAGCCAAGGATTCGGGACAGCGAACACCGGGGAGCTGTTTTTT	CASSQGFGTANTGELFF
TRBV4-1	TRBJ1-2	.	TRBD1	TGCGCCAGCAGCCAAGTCGGACAGGGAGGGTATGGCTACACCTTC	CASSQVGQGGYGYTF
TRBV19	TRBJ2-7	.	.	TGTGCCAGTGGAACCTACGGCGAGCAGTACTTC	CASGTYGEQYF
TRBV9	TRBJ2-7	.	.	TGTGCCAGCAGCGAGGGGTCAGGGACCGAGCAGTACTTC	CASSEGSGTEQYF
TRBV7-2	TRBJ2-7	once	.	TGTGCCAGCAGCCGGGACCTCTCCTACGAGCAGTACTTC	CASSRDLSYEQYF
TRBV27	TRBJ2-5	.	TRBD2	TGTGCCAGCAGTCGGACTAGCGGGTACCAAGAGACCCAGTACTTC	CASSRTSGYQETQYF
TRBV6-5	TRBJ2-7	.	TRBD2	TGTGCCAGCAGCCTAATAGCGGGGCGAGGCGAGCAGTACTTC	CASSLIAGRGEQYF
TRBV9	TRBJ1-6	few	.	TGTGCCAGCAGCGTAGGGAGGACGGATTCACCCCTCCACTTT	CASSVGRTDSPLHF
TRBV15	TRBJ2-2	.	.	TGTGCCACCAGCCGAGCGGACAGCATAAGGAACACCGGGGAGCTGTTTTTT	CATSRADSIRNTGELFF
TRBV6-5	TRBJ1-4	.	.	TGTGCCAGCAGTTACGGCAGTGGTTTCGATGAAAAACTGTTTTTT	CASSYGSGFDEKLFF
TRBV9	TRBJ2-1	.	TRBD2	TGTGCCAGCAGCGTATTCTCGGGGGGGCCCACAGCTGAGCAGTTCTTC	CASSVFSGGPTAEQFF
TRBV28	TRBJ1-2	once	TRBD1	TGTGCCAGCAGGGGGACAGGGGGAGCGGATGGCTACACCTTC	CASRGTGGADGYTF
TRBV6-6	TRBJ1-2	.	.	TGTGCCAGCAGTTACCGAGGGTATGATGGCTACACCTTC	CASSYRGYDGYTF
TRBV7-2	TRBJ2-3	.	.	TGTGCCAGCAGCCGGGTCGTGGGGGGAACAACAGATACGCAGTATTTT	CASSRVVGGTTDTQYF
TRBV5-1	TRBJ2-2	.	.	TGCGCCAGCAGCTTGGCCGGGGTACGCGGCACCGGGGAGCTGTTTTTT	CASSLAGVRGTGELFF
TRBV27	TRBJ2-1	.	TRBD1	TGTGCCAGCAGTGTCCGGGACAGAAACAATGAGCAGTTCTTC	CASSVRDRNNEQFF
TRBV6-5	TRBJ1-6	.	.	TGTGCCAGCAGTTACTCGGAGAATTCACCCCTCCACTTT	CASSYSENSPLHF
TRBV30	TRBJ1-2	.	.	TGTGCCTGGAGAATTGAGAGCTACACCTTC	CAWRIESYTF
TRBV7-9	TRBJ1-2	.	TRBD1	TGTGCCAGCAGCTTTACCTCATCGACAGGGATCTATGGCTACACCTTC	CASSFTSSTGIYGYTF
TRBV5-1	TRBJ1-2	.	TRBD1	TGCGCCAGCAGCTTGTCAGGGGGGGCGGAAGGCTACACCTTC	CASSLSGGAEGYTF
TRBV28	TRBJ2-3	.	TRBD2	TGTGCCAGCAGTCCTAGACTAGCGGTAGATACGCAGTATTTT	CASSPRLAVDTQYF
TRBV28	TRBJ1-2	.	TRBD1	TGTGCCAGCAGTTCTTCCGGGACAGACTATGGCTACACCTTC	CASSSSGTDYGYTF
TRBV4-3	TRBJ2-7	.	.	TGCGCCAGCAGCCAAACCCCCCTAAGGGAGCAGTACTTC	CASSQTPLREQYF
TRBV11-2	TRBJ2-1	.	.	TGTGCCAGCAGCTTGGCGGGGCGCCAGATGAATGAGCAGTTCTTC	CASSLAGRQMNEQFF
TRBV19	TRBJ2-7	.	TRBD2	TGTGCCAGTACCCCAACAGGGCGGGGGGGCGACGAGCAGTACTTC	CASTPTGRGGDEQYF
TRBV19	TRBJ1-1	.	.	TGTGCCAGTAGCAACCAGGGTCCCCACACTGAAGCTTTCTTT	CASSNQGPHTEAFF
TRBV6-5	TRBJ1-4	.	TRBD1	TGTGCCAGCAGTAACTCCGGGACAGAAAATGAAAAACTGTTTTTT	CASSNSGTENEKLFF
TRBV7-9	TRBJ2-1	.	TRBD2	TGTGCCAGCAGCCACCCGGCGCTAGCGGGGGCGCCTTTCGATGAGCAGTTCTTC	CASSHPALAGAPFDEQFF
TRBV6-2/TRBV6-3	TRBJ1-1	.	.	TGTGCCAGCAGCCCGGACGGATATGAAGCTTTCTTT	CASSPDGYEAFF
TRBV7-6	TRBJ2-3	.	TRBD2	TGTGCCAGCAGCTTAAGCCTTAGGCGGGGGGGGACAGATACGCAGTATTTT	CASSLSLRRGGTDTQYF
TRBV7-2	TRBJ2-5	.	TRBD2	TGTGCCAGCAGCCCCGAGAGACTAGCGGAGTACCAAGAGACCCAGTACTTC	CASSPERLAEYQETQYF
TRBV19	TRBJ1-4	.	.	TGTGCCAGTAGTATATCAGCTAATGAAAAACTGTTTTTT	CASSISANEKLFF
TRBV4-1	TRBJ1-6	.	.	TGCGCCAGCAGCCAAGATTTCTCACCCCTCCACTTT	CASSQDFSPLHF
TRBV19	TRBJ1-2	.	TRBD1	TGTGCCAGTAGTCCCTGGGACAGGGGAAACTATGGCTACACCTTC	CASSPWDRGNYGYTF
TRBV25-1	TRBJ1-3	.	.	TGTGCCAGCAGTGAAATGGGGGCAGAACAACTCTCTGGAAACACCATATATTTT	CASSEMGAEQLSGNTIYF
TRBV6-2/TRBV6-3	TRBJ2-7	.	TRBD1	TGTGCCAGCAGTTACTTGGGACTCACAGGGGGCCGATACCGCTCCTACGAGCAGTACTTC	CASSYLGLTGGRYRSYEQYF
TRBV7-9	TRBJ1-1	once	.	TGTGCCAGCAGCTCCGCGGGGGGTTCGAACACTGAAGCTTTCTTT	CASSSAGGSNTEAFF
TRBV5-1	TRBJ2-3	.	TRBD2	TGCGCCAGCAGCTCCCGGACTAGCGGGGCAGTGAGCACAGATACGCAGTATTTT	CASSSRTSGAVSTDTQYF
TRBV10-2	TRBJ2-5	.	TRBD2	TGCGCCAGCAATACCGGGACTAGCGGAGGGACCCAGTACTTC	CASNTGTSGGTQYF
TRBV19	TRBJ2-7	.	.	TGTGCCAGTAGTAAGACTCATCTGACCTACGAGCAGTACTTC	CASSKTHLTYEQYF
TRBV2	TRBJ2-4	.	TRBD1	TGTGCCAGCAGCCGGGACAGCCCCTTTCTAGCCAAAAACATTCAGTACTTC	CASSRDSPFLAKNIQYF
TRBV19	TRBJ2-1	.	.	TGTGCCAGTAGTCCGGCCTACTCCTACAATGAGCAGTTCTTC	CASSPAYSYNEQFF
TRBV6-5	TRBJ1-4	.	.	TGTGCCAGCGGGGCGGCACTTAATGAAAAACTGTTTTTT	CASGAALNEKLFF
TRBV5-6	TRBJ2-7	.	TRBD1	TGTGCCAGCAGTCGACAGGGGCTAGGGACCTACGAGCAGTACTTC	CASSRQGLGTYEQYF
TRBV2	TRBJ1-1	.	.	TGTGCCAGCAGCACTTCGGCGGGTACTGAAGCTTTCTTT	CASSTSAGTEAFF
TRBV9	TRBJ2-3	.	.	TGTGCCAGCAGCGTAGAGGGGGGGCCGGCAGATACGCAGTATTTT	CASSVEGGPADTQYF
TRBV15	TRBJ1-2	.	.	TGTGCCACCAGCAGAGGCCCTGCTGGTGGCTACACCTTC	CATSRGPAGGYTF
TRBV4-3	TRBJ1-1	.	.	TGCGCCAGCAGCCAAGAACAGGGTGTTGGTGAAGCTTTCTTT	CASSQEQGVGEAFF
TRBV5-5	TRBJ2-3	.	.	TGTGCCAGCAGCCCCGAAGGAGGCCGGGGGGCCAGTTACGCAGATACGCAGTATTTT	CASSPEGGRGASYADTQYF
TRBV9	TRBJ2-7	once	.	TGTGCCAGCAGCGGAGACACACCCTACGAGCAGTACTTC	CASSGDTPYEQYF
TRBV27	TRBJ2-7	.	TRBD1	TGTGCCAGCTTTCCGGGACAGGGGGCTGGGGAGCAGTACTTC	CASFPGQGAGEQYF
TRBV18	TRBJ1-1	few	.	TGTGCCAGCTCACCCGAGAGGGGGGACACTGAAGCTTTCTTT	CASSPERGDTEAFF